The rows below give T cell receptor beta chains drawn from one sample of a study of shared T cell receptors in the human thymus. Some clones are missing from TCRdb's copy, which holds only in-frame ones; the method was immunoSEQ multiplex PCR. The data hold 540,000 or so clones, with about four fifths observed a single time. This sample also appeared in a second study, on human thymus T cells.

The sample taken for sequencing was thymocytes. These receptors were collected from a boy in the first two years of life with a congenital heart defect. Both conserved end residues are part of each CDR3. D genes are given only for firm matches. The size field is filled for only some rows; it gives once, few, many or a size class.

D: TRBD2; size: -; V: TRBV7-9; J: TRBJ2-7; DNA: TGTGCCAGCAGCTTAGTCCTAGTCAGCGGGAGGGCAGTCAAGCAGTACTTC; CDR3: CASSLVLVSGRAVKQYF
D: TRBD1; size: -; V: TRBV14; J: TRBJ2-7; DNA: TGTGCCAGCAGCCCGAACCCAGGACAGGGTTCCTACGAGCAGTACTTC; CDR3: CASSPNPGQGSYEQYF
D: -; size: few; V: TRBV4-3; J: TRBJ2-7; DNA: TGCGCCAGCAGCCAAGAGCCGGCGGATTCCTACGAGCAGTACTTC; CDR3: CASSQEPADSYEQYF
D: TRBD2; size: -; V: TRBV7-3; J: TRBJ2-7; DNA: TGTGCCAGCAGTGTAGGGTCTAGCGGGAGTCTCTCCTACGAGCAGTACTTC; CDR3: CASSVGSSGSLSYEQYF
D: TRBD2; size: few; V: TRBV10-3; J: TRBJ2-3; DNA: TGTGCGGGAGGGACCCGAGGGTCAGATACGCAGTATTTT; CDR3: CAGGTRGSDTQYF
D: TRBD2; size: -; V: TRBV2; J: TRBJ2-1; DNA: TGTGCCAGCAGGGTGAGCGGGAGTGGCGAGAATGAGCAGTTCTTC; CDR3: CASRVSGSGENEQFF
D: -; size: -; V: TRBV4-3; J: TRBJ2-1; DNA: TGCGCCAGCAGCCAAGAGGGGGGGCTAGTTGCCTACAATGAGCAGTTCTTC; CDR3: CASSQEGGLVAYNEQFF
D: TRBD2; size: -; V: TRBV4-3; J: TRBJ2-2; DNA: TGCGCCAGCAGCCAAGGATATAGCGGGAGATCCTCCGGGGAGCTGTTTTTT; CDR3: CASSQGYSGRSSGELFF
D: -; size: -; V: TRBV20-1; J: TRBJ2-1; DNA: TGCAGTGCGCAACTAGACAGGGAGCAGTTCTTC; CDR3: CSAQLDREQFF
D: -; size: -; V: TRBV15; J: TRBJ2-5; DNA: TGTGCCACCAGTGTCCCACGGGAGACCCAGTACTTC; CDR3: CATSVPRETQYF
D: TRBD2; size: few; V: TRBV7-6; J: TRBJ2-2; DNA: TGTGCCAGCAGCGAAGGGACTAGCGGGAGTGGGACCGGGGAGCTGTTTTTT; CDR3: CASSEGTSGSGTGELFF
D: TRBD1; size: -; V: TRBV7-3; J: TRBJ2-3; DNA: TGTGCCAGCAGCCCCCGACAGGGCCGCACAGATACGCAGTATTTT; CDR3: CASSPRQGRTDTQYF
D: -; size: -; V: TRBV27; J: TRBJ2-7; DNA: TGTGCCAGCAGTCCTTCCCTAAAGTCGGGGAGCTCCTACGAGCAGTACTTC; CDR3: CASSPSLKSGSSYEQYF
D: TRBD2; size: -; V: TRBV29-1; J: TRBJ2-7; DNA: TGCAGCGCGGGACTAGCGGGAGAGGGCTCCTACGAGCAGTACTTC; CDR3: CSAGLAGEGSYEQYF
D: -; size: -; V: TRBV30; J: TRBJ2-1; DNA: TGTGCCTGGAGTGTTTATCCTAGCTCCTACAATGAGCAGTTCTTC; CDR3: CAWSVYPSSYNEQFF
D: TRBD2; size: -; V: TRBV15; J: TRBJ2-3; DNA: TGTGCCACCCGGCCAATCACAAGGGGGACTAGCGGGAGTGCAGATACGCAGTATTTT; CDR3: CATRPITRGTSGSADTQYF
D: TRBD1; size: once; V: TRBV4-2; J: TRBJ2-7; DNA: TGTGCCAGCAGCGTGACGTGGGGACAGACCTACGAGCAGTACTTC; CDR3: CASSVTWGQTYEQYF
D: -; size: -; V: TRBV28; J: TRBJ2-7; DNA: TGTGCCAGCAGTGGATCGCAGGGGAGTACCTACGAGCAGTACTTC; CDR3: CASSGSQGSTYEQYF
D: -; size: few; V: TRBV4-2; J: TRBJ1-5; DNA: TGTGCCAGCAGCCAAGAATTAGTGGGGGCCGGTGGTAATCAGCCCCAGCATTTT; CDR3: CASSQELVGAGGNQPQHF
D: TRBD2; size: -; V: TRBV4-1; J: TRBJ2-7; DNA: TGCGCCAGCAGCCAGGACCTTGGGAAAGCGGGAAAGGGTCCCAAAGGGTTCTACGAGCAGTACTTC; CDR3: CASSQDLGKAGKGPKGFYEQYF
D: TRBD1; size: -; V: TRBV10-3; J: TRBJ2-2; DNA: TGTGCCATCAGTGTAGGGACAGGGGCGGCCGGGGAGCTGTTTTTT; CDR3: CAISVGTGAAGELFF
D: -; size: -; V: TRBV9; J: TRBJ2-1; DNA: TGTGCCAGCAGCGTAGCGGGAACGGACAATGAGCAGTTCTTC; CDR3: CASSVAGTDNEQFF
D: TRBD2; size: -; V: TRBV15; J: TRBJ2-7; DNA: TGTGCCACCAGCAGAGGGCGGGAGGGGGTCGACGAGCAGTACTTC; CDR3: CATSRGREGVDEQYF
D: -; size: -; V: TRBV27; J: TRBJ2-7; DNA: TGTGCCACACAGGGGGGGGCTGTCGCCGAGCAGTACTTC; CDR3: CATQGGAVAEQYF
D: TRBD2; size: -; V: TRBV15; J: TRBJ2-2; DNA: TGTGCCACCAGCAGAGATCTGGGGGGGCGGGAGGAGACCGGGGAGCTGTTTTTT; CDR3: CATSRDLGGREETGELFF
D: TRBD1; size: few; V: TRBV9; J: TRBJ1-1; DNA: TGTGCCAGCAGCGGAAGTCCGGGACAGGGTAACACTGAAGCTTTCTTT; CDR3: CASSGSPGQGNTEAFF
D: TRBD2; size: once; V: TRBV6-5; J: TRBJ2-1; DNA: TGTGCCAGCACCGCGACTAGCGGGTTTTACAATGAGCAGTTCTTC; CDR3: CASTATSGFYNEQFF
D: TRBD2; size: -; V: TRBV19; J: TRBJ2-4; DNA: TGTGCCAGTAGTATCGGGGAGGGAGTAGCCAAAAACATTCAGTACTTC; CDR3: CASSIGEGVAKNIQYF
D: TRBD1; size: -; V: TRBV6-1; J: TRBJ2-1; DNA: TGTGCCAGCAGTGACGCCAGGGACAGGGGTAACCATGAGCAGTTCTTC; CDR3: CASSDARDRGNHEQFF
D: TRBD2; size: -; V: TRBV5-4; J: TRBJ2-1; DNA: TGTGCCAGCAGCCGCCTGACTAGCGGAGAGGGGAGGGAGCAGTTCTTC; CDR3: CASSRLTSGEGREQFF
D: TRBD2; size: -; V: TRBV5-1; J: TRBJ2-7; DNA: TGCGCCAGCAGTTCCGGGACTAGCGTCGGCTACGAGCAGTACTTC; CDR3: CASSSGTSVGYEQYF
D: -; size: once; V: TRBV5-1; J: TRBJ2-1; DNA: TGCGCCAGCAGCTTTAATTCTAAGCAGTTCTTC; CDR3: CASSFNSKQFF
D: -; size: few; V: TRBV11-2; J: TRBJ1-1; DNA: TGTGCCAGCAGCTTAGAGGGCTCTCGGGCTTTCTTT; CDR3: CASSLEGSRAFF
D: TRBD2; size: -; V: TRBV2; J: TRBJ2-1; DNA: TGTGCCAGCAGTCCGGGACTAGCGGCTCCCAATGAGCAGTTCTTC; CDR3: CASSPGLAAPNEQFF
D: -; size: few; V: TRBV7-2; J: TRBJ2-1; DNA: TGTGCCAGCAGCTTTGGGGGCGGGGGATTCAGGGAGCAGTTCTTC; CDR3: CASSFGGGGFREQFF
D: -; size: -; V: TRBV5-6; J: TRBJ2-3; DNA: TGTGCCAGCAGCCGTCCCACAGATACGCAGTATTTT; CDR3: CASSRPTDTQYF
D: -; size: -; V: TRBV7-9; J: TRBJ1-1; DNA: TGTGCCAGCAGCTTACCCGAGAAGGCTACGAGGGGGAAGGCTTTCTTT; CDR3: CASSLPEKATRGKAFF
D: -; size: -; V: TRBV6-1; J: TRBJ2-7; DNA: TGTGCCAGCAGGGCCCGGACAGCTTCCTACGAGCAGTACTTC; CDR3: CASRARTASYEQYF
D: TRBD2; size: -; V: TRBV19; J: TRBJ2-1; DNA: TGTGCCAGTAGTCAAGGGGGGACTAGCGGCCTCAATGAGCAGTTCTTC; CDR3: CASSQGGTSGLNEQFF
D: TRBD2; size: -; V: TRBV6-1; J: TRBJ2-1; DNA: TGTGCCAGCAGTGGGACTAGCGGGATCAGAAGCGATGAGCAGTTCTTC; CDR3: CASSGTSGIRSDEQFF
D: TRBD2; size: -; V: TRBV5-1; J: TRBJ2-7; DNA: TGCGCCAGCAGCGGAGGGACTAGCGGGAGGTACTCCTACGAGCAGTACTTC; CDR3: CASSGGTSGRYSYEQYF
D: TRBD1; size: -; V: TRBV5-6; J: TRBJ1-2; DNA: TGTGCCAGCAGCCTGACAGGGCCTTATGGCTACACCTTC; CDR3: CASSLTGPYGYTF
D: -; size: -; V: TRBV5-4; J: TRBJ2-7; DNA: TGTGCCAGCAGCGTTAGGACTGGAACCTACGAGCAGTACTTC; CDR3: CASSVRTGTYEQYF
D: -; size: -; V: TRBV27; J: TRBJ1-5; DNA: TGTGCCAGCAGGCCGGGACTTCGCAATCAGCCCCAGCATTTT; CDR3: CASRPGLRNQPQHF
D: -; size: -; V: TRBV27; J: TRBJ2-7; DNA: TGTGCCAGCAGTCACGGGACTTTCTACACCTACGAGCAGTACTTC; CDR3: CASSHGTFYTYEQYF
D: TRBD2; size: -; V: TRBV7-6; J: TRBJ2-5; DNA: TGTGCCAGCAGCTTAGTAGTGGCGGGAGGGCAAGAGACCCAGTACTTC; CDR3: CASSLVVAGGQETQYF
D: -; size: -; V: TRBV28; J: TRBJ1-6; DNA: TGTGCCAGCAGTGAGGGTGACGGAAAATCACCCCTCCACTTT; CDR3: CASSEGDGKSPLHF
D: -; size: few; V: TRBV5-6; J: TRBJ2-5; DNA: TGTGCCAGCAGCTTGGGGAGGGTTGTGGAGACCCAGTACTTC; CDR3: CASSLGRVVETQYF
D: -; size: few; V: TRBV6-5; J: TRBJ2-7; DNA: TGTGCCAGCAGGGGGGGTCTCTACGAGCAGTACTTC; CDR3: CASRGGLYEQYF
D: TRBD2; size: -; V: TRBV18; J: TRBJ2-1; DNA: TGTGCCAGCTCACCACGGGCGGGAGTGGCTTACAATGAGCAGTTCTTC; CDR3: CASSPRAGVAYNEQFF
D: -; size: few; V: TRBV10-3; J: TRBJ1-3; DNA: TGTGCCATCAGGGACAGAAGCTCTGGAAACACCATATATTTT; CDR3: CAIRDRSSGNTIYF
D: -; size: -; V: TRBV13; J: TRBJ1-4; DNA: TGTGCCAGCAGCTCGACCCCCCGCAGGGCAACTAATGAAAAACTGTTTTTT; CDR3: CASSSTPRRATNEKLFF
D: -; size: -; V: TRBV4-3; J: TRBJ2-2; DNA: TGCGCCAGCAGCCAGGCAGGAAACACCGGGGAGCTGTTTTTT; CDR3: CASSQAGNTGELFF
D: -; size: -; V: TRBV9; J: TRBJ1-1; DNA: TGTGCCAGCAGCCTAGGGGGGGGGAACACTGAAGCTTTCTTT; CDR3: CASSLGGGNTEAFF
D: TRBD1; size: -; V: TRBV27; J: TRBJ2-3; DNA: TGTGCCAGCAGTTCGTGGACCCGATCTCCCACAGGGGGCGTTGGCACAGATACGCAGTATTTT; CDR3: CASSSWTRSPTGGVGTDTQYF
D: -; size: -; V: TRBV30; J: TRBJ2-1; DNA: TGTGCCTGGAGTGTGAGGCAGTTCAATGAGCAGTTCTTC; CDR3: CAWSVRQFNEQFF
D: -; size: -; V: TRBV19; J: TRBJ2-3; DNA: TGTGCCAGTAGTACCACCAGGGGTTGGGCAGATACGCAGTATTTT; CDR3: CASSTTRGWADTQYF
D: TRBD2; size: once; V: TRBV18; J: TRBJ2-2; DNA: TGTGCCAGCTCACCAAGGCGGCCGGGACTAGAATCCGGGGAGCTGTTTTTT; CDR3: CASSPRRPGLESGELFF
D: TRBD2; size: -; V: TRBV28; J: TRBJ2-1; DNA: TGTGCCAGCAGGACCGACCCGGGACTAGGATCCAATGAGCAGTTCTTC; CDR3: CASRTDPGLGSNEQFF
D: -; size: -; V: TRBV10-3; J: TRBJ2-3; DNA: TGTGCCATCAGTGAGCGGGAGTGTCCAGATACGCAGTATTTT; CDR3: CAISERECPDTQYF